The next 25 T cell receptor beta chains were all read from a single sample in a study of T cells after yellow fever vaccination. MiXCR, run by TCRdb on the 5' RACE reads, gives a single entry per CDR3 protein. The sample lists approximately 510,000 distinct CDR3 sequences; about a fifth were seen once. The sample in question was PBMCs, obtained around 3 weeks after the first yellow fever vaccination. The receptors shown here come from a young man who received the YFV17D yellow fever vaccine.

The chain has TRBV5-1 and TRBJ2-5; 8 positions match TRBD2. CDR1 is SGHRS, CDR2 YFSETQ, per germline. J lost 1 base, V lost 2 bases, and 4 bases had no gene match. CDR3 size: 15 residues. CDR3 DNA sequence: TGCGCCAGCAGCTTCGGCGGGGGGCTCCAAGAGACCCAGTACTTC. It is translated as CASSFGGGLQETQYF.

V gene TRBV20-1 combines with J gene TRBJ2-7, with TRBD1 identical over 10 bases. After removal of 5 bases from V and 2 bases from J, the junction contained 9 bases not matched to a gene. Germline V CDR1 and CDR2: DFQATT, SNEGSKA (reference sequence). The CDR3 is made up of 15 amino acids. CDR3 region: CSAAQGTGVTYEQYF. The CDR3 region has the DNA TGCAGTGCTGCCCAAGGGACAGGGGTAACCTACGAGCAGTACTTC.

This clonotype was seen a handful of times. This chain joins TRBV9 and TRBJ2-3, with D maybe TRBD2 (6 bases). Germline V CDR1 and CDR2: SGDLS, YYNGEE. This CDR3 region has 16 residues. Trimming stripped 0 bases from V and 2 bases from J, with 13 bases between. The CDR3 coding sequence is TGTGCCAGCAGCGTAGCTGGGCCGGGGGACACAGATACGCAGTATTTT. Amino acid sequence: CASSVAGPGDTDTQYF.

This sequence joins TRBV6-1 and TRBJ1-1; possible D gene TRBD1, 6 bases. CDR3 length: 17 amino acids. CDR1 MNHNS and CDR2 SASEGT come from the germline V gene. Trimming left V 2 bases short and J 1 base short, with 17 bases between. The CDR3 nucleotides read TGTGCCAGCAGTGAAAGGGGGTGGGGACACGGGAACACTGAAGCTTTCTTT. Translated: CASSERGWGHGNTEAFF.

The rearrangement links TRBV6-2 or TRBV6-3 to TRBJ2-3, with D possibly matching TRBD1 (5 bases). CDR1 and CDR2 from the germline V gene are MNHEY and SVGEGT. The CDR3 sequence is 15 residues long. With 7 bases removed from V and 2 bases from J, the gap between germline ends came to 16 bases. CDR3 amino acids: CASNGARPTTDTQYF. CDR3 sequence (DNA): TGTGCCAGCAATGGGGCTCGACCAACCACAGATACGCAGTATTTT.

A few counts support this clonotype. The J gene is TRBJ1-1, the V gene TRBV7-9, with a tentative D call TRBD1 (6 bases). Between the trimmed V and J ends, which lost 3 bases and 3 bases, there was a span of 11 bases. This CDR3 region has 14 residues. Germline values: CDR1 SEHNR, CDR2 FQNEAQ (reference sequence). CDR3: CASSLLGGHTEAFF. The DNA of the CDR3 is TGTGCCAGCAGCTTGCTGGGGGGGCACACTGAAGCTTTCTTT. Full variable domain (outside the CDR3, taken from reference TRBV7-9 and TRBJ1-1): DTGVSQNPRHKITKRGQNVTFRCDPISEHNRLYWYRQTLGQGPEFLTYFQNEAQLEKSRLLSDRFSAERPKGSFSTLEIQRTEQGDSAMYLCASSLLGGHTEAFFGQGTRLTVV.

V is TRBV5-1 and J is TRBJ1-1; 7 nucleotides agree with TRBD1. The V segment lost 3 bases and the J segment 5 bases; nucleotides outside the gene matches: 10. The CDR3 runs 15 residues. The V gene's germline CDR1 is SGHRS and CDR2 YFSETQ. The CDR3 reads CASSSTDRLGTEAFF. CDR3 sequence (DNA): TGCGCCAGCAGCTCAACGGACAGGCTCGGTACTGAAGCTTTCTTT.

CDR3 region: CASSRDRGAQPQHF. CDR3 DNA sequence: TGTGCCAGCTCCCGGGACAGGGGCGCTCAGCCCCAGCATTTT. The chain employs TRBV6-1 and TRBJ1-5, with TRBD1 identical over 10 bases. This CDR3 region has 14 residues. Germline CDR1 is MNHNS and CDR2 is SASEGT. Trimming took 8 bases from V and 6 from J; bases not matched to a gene: 7.

This clonotype has at least ten counts. The gene calls are TRBV24-1 and TRBJ1-5, with 7 bases that match TRBD1. The CDR3 is 13 amino acids. Per germline, CDR1 KGHDR and CDR2 SFDVKD. The trim removed 9 bases at V and 2 bases at J, leaving 3 bases unmatched. CDR3 residues: CATSGGGNQPQHF. Here the CDR3 DNA reads TGTGCCACCTCAGGGGGTGGCAATCAGCCCCAGCATTTT.

CDR3 protein: CASSPRRDTTYEQYF. Here the CDR3 DNA reads TGTGCCAGCTCACCACGGCGGGACACCACCTACGAGCAGTACTTC. This rearrangement joins TRBV18 to TRBJ2-7; D tentatively reads TRBD1 or TRBD2 (6 bases each). The germline CDR1 and CDR2 sequences are KGHSH and LQKENI. The CDR3 contains 15 residues. Trimming removed 1 base at V and 2 bases at J, with 12 bases between.

This rearrangement joins TRBV5-5 to TRBJ2-5; D is perhaps TRBD2 (5 bases). Germline V gives CDR1 SGHKS, CDR2 YYEKEE (reference sequence). Trimming shortened V by 2 bases and J by 2 bases, and 10 bases separated the two germline ends. CDR3 length: 14 residues. The DNA of the CDR3 is TGTGCCAGCAGCTTTTGGACTCAGCAAGAGACCCAGTACTTC. This gives the protein CASSFWTQQETQYF.

This clonotype was detected only a few times. V usage is TRBV5-5 and J usage is TRBJ2-7; unclear D gene. V was shortened by 2 bases and J by 0 bases, with 9 bases between the two germline ends. Germline V gene lookup returns CDR1 SGHKS and CDR2 YYEKEE (reference sequence). The CDR3 is 14 amino acids. DNA of the CDR3: TGTGCCAGCAGCTTACCAGATAGCTCCTACGAGCAGTACTTC. It codes for CASSLPDSSYEQYF. Drawing the rest from reference TRBV5-5 and TRBJ2-7, the complete variable domain is DAGVTQSPTHLIKTRGQQVTLRCSPISGHKSVSWYQQVLGQGPQFIFQYYEKEERGRGNFPDRFSARQFPNYSSELNVNALLLGDSALYLCASSLPDSSYEQYFGPGTRLTVT.

The sample holds many counts of this clonotype. The chain carries TRBV5-1 and TRBJ1-4; D ambiguous. The V gene lost 4 bases and the J gene lost 8 bases, with 12 bases spanning the gap. Germline V gives CDR1 SGHRS, CDR2 YFSETQ. This CDR3 is built from 13 residues. CDR3 protein: CASSPRLEEKLFF. DNA for the CDR3: TGCGCCAGCAGCCCCAGGCTGGAGGAAAAACTGTTTTTT.

This clonotype was seen more than once but under ten times. The V and J genes are TRBV20-1 and TRBJ1-5; possible D gene TRBD1, 5 bases. CDR1 and CDR2 from the germline V gene are DFQATT and SNEGSKA (reference sequence). Between the trimmed V and J ends, which lost 6 bases and 2 bases, there was a span of 11 bases. The CDR3 covers 13 residues. CDR3 nucleotides: TGCAGTGCCCTCGGACACGGCAATCAGCCCCAGCATTTT. Translated: CSALGHGNQPQHF.

The chain is built from TRBV11-2 and TRBJ2-2, with 10 bases matching TRBD2. CDR3 size: 21 residues. The germline CDR1 and CDR2 sequences are SGHAT and FQNNGV. J gave up 3 bases and V 2 bases, and 18 bases lay outside the gene matches. The CDR3 is CASSLSPLLAGRTPYTGELFF. The CDR3 region has the DNA TGTGCCAGCAGCTTATCCCCACTACTAGCGGGGAGAACCCCTTACACCGGGGAGCTGTTTTTT.

A few counts support this clonotype. The genes are TRBV5-4 and TRBJ1-1, with 8 bases matching TRBD1. Unmatched junction bases numbered 8, after V lost 4 bases and J lost 3 bases. CDR1 SGHNT and CDR2 YYREEE come from the germline V gene (reference sequence). The CDR3 runs 15 residues. As DNA, the CDR3 is TGTGCCAGCAGCATAGAACAGGGGGGGGACACTGAAGCTTTCTTT. Protein product: CASSIEQGGDTEAFF.

Ten or more counts support this clonotype. The J gene is TRBJ2-7, the V gene TRBV15; the D is unclear. Trimming took off 5 bases at V and 0 bases at J, with 8 bases between the two ends. The CDR3 covers 13 residues. From germline, CDR1 is LNHNV and CDR2 YYDKDF (reference sequence). The DNA for the CDR3 is TGTGCCACCAGCTTGTCAGTCTCCTACGAGCAGTACTTC. Amino acids: CATSLSVSYEQYF.

This clonotype was detected a few times. The junction departs from germline at one end; a sequencing error may be responsible. V is TRBV7-2 and J is TRBJ1-4; TRBD1 matches at 9 bases. The germline V gene has CDR1 SGHTA and CDR2 FQGNSA. The CDR3 runs to 13 residues. The CDR3 loop is CASSARTGAESVF. CDR3 in DNA: TGTGCCAGCAGCGCCAGGACAGGGGCAGAATCGGTTTTT.

This clonotype occurred a few times. The chain uses TRBV5-1 and TRBJ1-1; possible D gene TRBD1, 5 bases. The CDR3 covers 18 residues. Trimming left V 4 bases short and J 4 bases short, with 26 bases between. Germline lookup yields CDR1 SGHRS and CDR2 YFSETQ. The CDR3 DNA sequence: TGCGCCAGCAGCCTGGGGTGGGGGACCCAGGGACTGAGCACTGAAGCTTTCTTT. Its translation is CASSLGWGTQGLSTEAFF.

The table lists this clonotype with a few counts. This rearrangement joins TRBV5-1 to TRBJ1-2, with 9 nucleotides matching TRBD1. Germline values: CDR1 SGHRS, CDR2 YFSETQ. J lost 3 bases, V lost 3 bases, and 9 bases had no gene match. This CDR3 has 16 amino acids. The CDR3, as DNA: TGCGCCAGCAGCTCAACCGGGACAGGGTTTGACTATGGCTACACCTTC. It specifies CASSSTGTGFDYGYTF.

The chain recombines TRBV6-1 with TRBJ1-6; D possibly corresponds to TRBD1 (6 bases). The CDR3 has 15 amino acids. The germline gives CDR1 MNHNS, CDR2 SASEGT. Trimming stripped 2 bases from V and 9 bases from J, with 14 bases between. CDR3 residues: CASSERQAGSSPLHF. CDR3 bases: TGTGCCAGCAGTGAACGACAGGCTGGTAGTTCACCCCTCCACTTT.

This clonotype was observed at least ten times. This chain joins TRBV7-2 and TRBJ1-1; D is uncertain. Trimming stripped 5 bases from V and 0 bases from J, with 10 bases between. CDR3 length: 14 amino acids. CDR1 and CDR2 from the germline V gene are SGHTA and FQGNSA. CDR3 residues: CASSLPGLNTEAFF. The CDR3 region has the DNA TGTGCCAGCAGCCTACCGGGTTTGAACACTGAAGCTTTCTTT.

This clonotype was recorded at least ten times. A junction boundary mismatches the germline segment, possibly from a read error. The rearrangement links TRBV2 to TRBJ1-4; D is undetermined. The germline V gene has CDR1 SNHLY and CDR2 FYNNEI. CDR3 size: 12 residues. CDR3 sequence: CASSPLETGVHF. CDR3 coding DNA: TGTGCCAGCAGTCCCTTGGAGACGGGTGTCCATTTT. Looking up the rest from reference TRBV2 and TRBJ1-4 gives the full variable domain: EPEVTQTPSHQVTQMGQEVILRCVPISNHLYFYWYRQILGQKVEFLVSFYNNEISEKSEIFDDQFSVERPDGSNFTLKIRSTKLEDSAMYFCASSPLETGVHFGSGTQLSVL.

This clonotype was counted only a few times. This chain uses TRBV7-9 with TRBJ1-4, with 8 bases fitting TRBD1. This CDR3 is built from 15 residues. Looked up from germline, CDR1 is SEHNR and CDR2 is FQNEAQ (reference sequence). With V trimmed by 4 bases and J by 7 bases, 8 bases remained unmatched. The CDR3 DNA reads as TGTGCCAGCAGCTACCACGGACAGGGTGGTGAAAAACTGTTTTTT. This codes for CASSYHGQGGEKLFF.

This clonotype occurred a few times. The CDR3 here is CASSLYRGSQPQHF. The DNA of the CDR3 is TGTGCCAGCAGCTTGTACAGGGGAAGCCAGCCCCAGCATTTT. This chain joins TRBV5-4 and TRBJ1-5; 7 bases are shared with TRBD1. This CDR3 is built from 14 residues. V lost 1 base, J lost 7 bases, and 5 bases stayed unmatched. From germline, CDR1 is SGHNT and CDR2 YYREEE (reference sequence). Variable domain in full (rest from reference TRBV5-4 and TRBJ1-5): ETGVTQSPTHLIKTRGQQVTLRCSSQSGHNTVSWYQQALGQGPQFIFQYYREEENGRGNFPPRFSGLQFPNYSSELNVNALELDDSALYLCASSLYRGSQPQHFGDGTRLSIL.